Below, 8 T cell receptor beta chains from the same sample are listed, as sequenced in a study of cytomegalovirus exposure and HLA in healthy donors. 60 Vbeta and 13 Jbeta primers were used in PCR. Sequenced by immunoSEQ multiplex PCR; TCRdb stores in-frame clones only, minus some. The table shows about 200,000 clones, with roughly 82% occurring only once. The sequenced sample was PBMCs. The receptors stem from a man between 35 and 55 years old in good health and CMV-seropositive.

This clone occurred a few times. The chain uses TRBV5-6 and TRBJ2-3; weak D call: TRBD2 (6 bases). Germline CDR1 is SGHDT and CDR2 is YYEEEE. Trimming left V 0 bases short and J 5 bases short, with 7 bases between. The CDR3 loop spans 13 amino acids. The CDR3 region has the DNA TGTGCCAGCAGCTTGGCCGGGGGAGATACGCAGTATTTT. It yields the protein CASSLAGGDTQYF.

CDR3 loop: CASSPAGGAYEQYV. CDR3 DNA: TGTGCCAGCAGCCCCGCGGGGGGGGCCTACGAGCAGTACGTC. V usage is TRBV5-5 and J usage is TRBJ2-7; TRBD2 aligns across 9 bases. Unmatched junction bases numbered 4, after V lost 4 bases and J lost 2 bases. The CDR3 loop spans 14 amino acids. Germline CDR1 SGHKS, CDR2 YYEKEE (reference sequence).

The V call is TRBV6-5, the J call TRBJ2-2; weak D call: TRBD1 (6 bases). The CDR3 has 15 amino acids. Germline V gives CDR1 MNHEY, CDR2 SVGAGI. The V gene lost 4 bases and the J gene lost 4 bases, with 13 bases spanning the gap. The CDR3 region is CASSSPGQLTGELFF. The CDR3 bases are TGTGCCAGCAGTTCGCCGGGACAACTCACCGGGGAGCTGTTTTTT.

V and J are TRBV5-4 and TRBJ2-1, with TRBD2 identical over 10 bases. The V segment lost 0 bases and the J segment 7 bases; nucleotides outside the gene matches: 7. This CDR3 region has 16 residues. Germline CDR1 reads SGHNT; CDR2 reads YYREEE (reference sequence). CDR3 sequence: CASSLDRAGGGNEQFF. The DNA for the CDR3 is TGTGCCAGCAGCTTGGACCGAGCGGGAGGGGGGAATGAGCAGTTCTTC.

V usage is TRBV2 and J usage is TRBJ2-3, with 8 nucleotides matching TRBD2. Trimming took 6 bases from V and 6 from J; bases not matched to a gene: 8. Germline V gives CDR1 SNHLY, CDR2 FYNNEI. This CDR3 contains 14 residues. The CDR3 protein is CASRKGTRIDTQYF. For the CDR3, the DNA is TGTGCCAGCAGGAAAGGGACTAGAATCGATACGCAGTATTTT.

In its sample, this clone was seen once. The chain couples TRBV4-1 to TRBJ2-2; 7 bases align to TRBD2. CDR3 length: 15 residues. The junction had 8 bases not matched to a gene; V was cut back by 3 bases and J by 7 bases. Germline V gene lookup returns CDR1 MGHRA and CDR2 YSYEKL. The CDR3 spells CASSHGLGSDGELFF. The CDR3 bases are TGCGCCAGCAGCCACGGACTAGGTTCCGACGGGGAGCTGTTTTTT.

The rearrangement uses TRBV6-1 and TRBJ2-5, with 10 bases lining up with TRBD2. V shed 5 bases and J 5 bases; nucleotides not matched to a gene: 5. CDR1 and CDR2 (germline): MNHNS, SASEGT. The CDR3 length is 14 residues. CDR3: CASSSLAGVETQYF. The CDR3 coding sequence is TGTGCCAGCAGTTCCCTAGCGGGAGTGGAGACCCAGTACTTC.

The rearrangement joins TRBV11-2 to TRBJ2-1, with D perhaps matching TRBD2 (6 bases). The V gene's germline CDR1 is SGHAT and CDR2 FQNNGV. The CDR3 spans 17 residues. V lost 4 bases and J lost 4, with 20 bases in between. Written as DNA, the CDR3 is TGTGCCAGCAGCTCGCGGGGAAAGGGCAGAGAGTACAATGAGCAGTTCTTC. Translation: CASSSRGKGREYNEQFF.